The clone carrying this TCR beta chain was counted between two and nine times. This sample was taken from a study of blood T cell repertoires in COVID-19. Study summary: Samples came from the United States, Italy and Spain, spanning acute and convalescent COVID-19. Sources were T cells, B-cell-depleted T cells, or PBMCs; the material itself was cDNA or gDNA.

Germline CDR1 and CDR2: SGHTA and FQGNSA. The CDR3 contains 14 residues. Trimming took off 0 bases at V and 9 bases at J, with 12 bases between the two ends. Original analysis: Scientists estimated how many nucleated cells there were by amplifying reference gene primers. TCRdb keeps only in-frame clones here, not all; method: immunoSEQ multiplex PCR. From that table come the V and J calls and clone size; the DNA was used to work out D and trimming. Of some 200,000 clones listed, 88% are singletons. The clonotype was recovered from a man aged 70-80 years with acute or convalescent COVID-19. V is TRBV7-2 and J is TRBJ2-1; TRBD2 is a possible D gene (5 bases). The sequencing input was peripheral blood. The CDR3 bases are TGTGCCAGCAGCTTAGCGACGTATGGGAGTGAGCAGTTCTTC. This gives the protein CASSLATYGSEQFF.